The next 30 T cell receptor beta chains were all read from a single sample in a study of blood T cell repertoires in COVID-19. Clones were read by immunoSEQ multiplex PCR, and TCRdb kept only the in-frame ones, dropping some. The table has over 130,000 clones, about 80% seen once. Sequenced material: PBMCs or T cells enriched from blood (not recorded which). The receptors originated from a woman aged 18-29 years who had been exposed to COVID-19.

The chain employs TRBV6-5 and TRBJ1-2; 8 nucleotides match TRBD1. V shed 6 bases and J 3 bases; nucleotides not matched to a gene: 6. CDR3 size: 14 residues. Germline CDR1 reads MNHEY; CDR2 reads SVGAGI. The CDR3 DNA reads TGTGCCAGCAGGCTACCAGGGGGCGACTATGGCTACACCTTC. As protein: CASRLPGGDYGYTF.

The chain carries TRBV5-4 and TRBJ2-7; TRBD1 matches at 7 bases. Germline V gives CDR1 SGHNT, CDR2 YYREEE (reference sequence). This CDR3 is 13 amino acids long. The V gene end was trimmed by 4 bases and the J gene end by 3 bases; junction bases not matched to a gene: 4. CDR3 protein: CASSEDRNYEQYF. The CDR3 region has the DNA TGTGCCAGCAGCGAGGACAGGAACTACGAGCAGTACTTC.

The DNA of the CDR3 is TGCGCCAGCAGCTTTCGGACAGGGGGCCTCTACGAGCAGTACTTC. Encoded protein: CASSFRTGGLYEQYF. V is TRBV4-1 and J is TRBJ2-7, with 11 bases aligning to TRBD1. The trim removed 5 bases at V and 3 bases at J, leaving 6 bases unmatched. This CDR3 comprises 15 residues. CDR1 and CDR2 from the germline V gene are MGHRA and YSYEKL.

The V gene is TRBV20-1, the J gene TRBJ2-3, with 7 bases fitting TRBD2. The ends lost 3 bases at V and 2 bases at J; junction bases unmatched: 5. This CDR3 is built from 14 residues. The germline V gene has CDR1 DFQATT and CDR2 SNEGSKA (reference sequence). The CDR3 DNA follows: TGCAGTGCTAGTGGTGGGAGGGACACAGATACGCAGTATTTT. This codes for CSASGGRDTDTQYF.

The chain joins TRBV7-3 to TRBJ2-7, with 8 bases identical to TRBD2. The germline gives CDR1 SGHTA, CDR2 FQGTGA. J was trimmed by 3 bases and V by 0 bases; bases with no gene match: 13. CDR3 length: 18 residues. The DNA of the CDR3 is TGTGCCAGCAGCTTAACCCCATTACTAGCGGAAAGAAACTACGAGCAGTACTTC. It encodes CASSLTPLLAERNYEQYF.

This chain connects TRBV11-2 to TRBJ2-7, with D tentatively TRBD2 (6 bases). This CDR3 has 15 residues. CDR1 and CDR2 (germline): SGHAT, FQNNGV. Trimming took off 4 bases at V and 0 bases at J, with 13 bases between the two ends. This chain's CDR3 is CASSSSLAVSYEQYF. In DNA form, the CDR3 reads TGTGCCAGCAGCTCGTCGTTAGCGGTCTCCTACGAGCAGTACTTC. The entire variable domain, with the rest obtained from reference TRBV11-2 and TRBJ2-7, is as follows: EAGVAQSPRYKIIEKRQSVAFWCNPISGHATLYWYQQILGQGPKLLIQFQNNGVVDDSQLPKDRFSAERLKGVDSTLKIQPAKLEDSAVYLCASSSSLAVSYEQYFGPGTRLTVT.

The V gene is TRBV4-1, the J gene TRBJ1-2, with 9 nucleotides matching TRBD1. CDR3 length: 17 residues. With 3 bases clipped from V and 4 bases from J, the junction kept 12 bases outside the gene matches. Germline assignment: CDR1 MGHRA and CDR2 YSYEKL. The CDR3 here is CASSQGILDRGLYGYTF. The CDR3, as DNA: TGCGCCAGCAGCCAGGGGATACTGGACAGGGGCCTCTATGGCTACACCTTC.

The gene calls are TRBV19 and TRBJ2-7; 7 nucleotides agree with TRBD2. The CDR3 sequence is 13 residues long. V gave up 5 bases and J gave up 6 bases; unmatched junction bases: 7. Germline CDR1 and CDR2: LNHDA and SQIVND (reference sequence). The CDR3 coding sequence is TGTGCCAGTAGTTTCGGACTAGGGAGCGAGCAGTACTTC. Its translation: CASSFGLGSEQYF.

The V call is TRBV19, the J call TRBJ1-1; D is ambiguous. The CDR3 length is 15 residues. Trimming cost V 4 bases and J 6 bases, with 18 bases left between them. Looked up from germline, CDR1 is LNHDA and CDR2 is SQIVND (reference sequence). CDR3 amino acids: CASSTPRIGPSEAFF. The CDR3 nucleotides read TGTGCCAGTAGTACCCCCCGCATCGGTCCCTCTGAAGCTTTCTTT.

The chain links TRBV28 to TRBJ2-2, with 7 bases aligning to TRBD1. The CDR3 is 14 residues long. Germline-derived CDR1 and CDR2 are MDHEN and SYDVKM. V lost 8 bases to trimming and J lost 0 bases; unmatched junction nucleotides: 3. The CDR3 is CASLGQPNTGELFF. The DNA for the CDR3 is TGTGCCAGCCTGGGACAGCCGAACACCGGGGAGCTGTTTTTT.

V gene TRBV27 combines with J gene TRBJ2-4, with TRBD2 matching 8 bases. The V segment lost 8 bases and the J segment 5 bases; nucleotides outside the gene matches: 5. Germline V gene sequence: CDR1 MNHEY, CDR2 SMNVEV (reference sequence). The CDR3 has 13 amino acids. This chain's CDR3 is CASSWTSQNIQYF. The CDR3 DNA sequence: TGTGCCAGCTCCTGGACTAGCCAAAACATTCAGTACTTC.

J is TRBJ1-1 and V is TRBV5-1; 8 bases agree with TRBD1. The CDR3 runs to 14 residues. Germline CDR1 SGHRS, CDR2 YFSETQ. V dropped 6 bases and J dropped 4; count of bases not matched to a gene: 8. CDR3 coding DNA: TGCGCCAGCACCAACTCACAGGGGGGCACTGAAGCTTTCTTT. Residues: CASTNSQGGTEAFF.

The chain is built from TRBV7-2 and TRBJ1-3; D is unresolved. Per germline, CDR1 SGHTA and CDR2 FQGNSA. This CDR3 spans 15 amino acids. V was shortened by 1 base and J by 3 bases, with 10 bases between the two germline ends. This CDR3 reads CASSLGSRIGNTIYF. The CDR3 coding sequence is TGTGCCAGCAGCTTAGGATCCAGAATTGGAAACACCATATATTTT. Full variable domain (missing parts from reference TRBV7-2 and TRBJ1-3): GAGVSQSPSNKVTEKGKDVELRCDPISGHTALYWYRQSLGQGLEFLIYFQGNSAPDKSGLPSDRFSAERTGGSVSTLTIQRTQQEDSAVYLCASSLGSRIGNTIYFGEGSWLTVV.

This chain joins TRBV28 and TRBJ1-5; 9 bases line up with TRBD1. CDR1 MDHEN and CDR2 SYDVKM come from the germline V gene. This CDR3 is 15 amino acids long. J lost 5 bases, V lost 1 base, and 3 bases had no gene match. In DNA form, the CDR3 reads TGTGCCAGCAGTTTATCTGGGACAGGGTATCAGCCCCAGCATTTT. This codes for CASSLSGTGYQPQHF. Looking up the rest from reference TRBV28 and TRBJ1-5 gives the full variable domain: DVKVTQSSRYLVKRTGEKVFLECVQDMDHENMFWYRQDPGLGLRLIYFSYDVKMKEKGDIPEGYSVSREKKERFSLILESASTNQTSMYLCASSLSGTGYQPQHFGDGTRLSIL.

CDR3 DNA: TGTGCCAGCAGTTCCCCGGGACAGGGGGCTGGCGGCTACACCTTC. Its protein product is CASSSPGQGAGGYTF. The chain has TRBV28 and TRBJ1-2; 12 nucleotides agree with TRBD1. Per the germline V gene, CDR1 is MDHEN and CDR2 is SYDVKM. This CDR3 contains 15 residues. V was pared by 4 bases and J by 8 bases, with 8 bases of the junction left unmatched.

This clone was detected a few times. J is TRBJ1-4 and V is TRBV7-6, with a weak D call TRBD1 (5 bases). CDR1 and CDR2 (germline): SGHVS, FNYEAQ. Trimming removed 4 bases at V and 0 bases at J, with 9 bases between. CDR3 length: 15 amino acids. The CDR3 DNA reads TGTGCCAGCAGCTCGGACATTGCAACTAATGAAAAACTGTTTTTT. Amino acids: CASSSDIATNEKLFF.

V usage is TRBV15 and J usage is TRBJ1-2, with D tentatively TRBD1 (6 bases). Trimming took 4 bases from V and 4 from J, leaving 19 bases between them. This CDR3 contains 16 residues. Germline V lookup: CDR1 LNHNV, CDR2 YYDKDF (reference sequence). CDR3 in amino acids: CATSIHTGLAGYGYTF. CDR3 bases: TGTGCCACCAGCATCCACACAGGGCTTGCAGGCTATGGCTACACCTTC. Combining the CDR3 with reference TRBV15 and TRBJ1-2 gives the whole variable domain DAMVIQNPRYQVTQFGKPVTLSCSQTLNHNVMYWYQQKSSQAPKLLFHYYDKDFNNEADTPDNFQSRRPNTSFCFLDIRSPGLGDTAMYLCATSIHTGLAGYGYTFGSGTRLTVV.

The chain recombines TRBV10-2 with TRBJ2-7; 8 nucleotides align to TRBD2. Germline V gene sequence: CDR1 WSHSY, CDR2 SAAADI. This CDR3 is built from 15 residues. After removal of 3 bases from V and 5 bases from J, the junction contained 9 bases not matched to a gene. CDR3 sequence (DNA): TGCGCCAGCAGTGATCCCTCGGGAGGGAAGCACGAGCAGTACTTC. Amino acids: CASSDPSGGKHEQYF.

V and J are TRBV18 and TRBJ2-7; TRBD2 aligns across 7 bases. J gave up 6 bases and V 2 bases, and 16 bases lay outside the gene matches. The CDR3 consists of 17 residues. Germline CDR1 KGHSH, CDR2 LQKENI. CDR3 protein: CASSPDLLSAGGSEQYF. The CDR3 bases are TGTGCCAGCTCACCAGATTTGCTGTCGGCTGGCGGGAGCGAGCAGTACTTC.

The chain recombines TRBV20-1 with TRBJ1-2; TRBD1 matches at 9 bases. Germline V gene sequence: CDR1 DFQATT, CDR2 SNEGSKA (reference sequence). V was pared by 3 bases and J by 8 bases, with 19 bases of the junction left unmatched. The CDR3 has 17 residues. The CDR3 here is CSASAGTGKWGTGGYTF. The CDR3 DNA reads as TGCAGTGCTAGTGCCGGGACAGGGAAATGGGGGACAGGAGGCTACACCTTC.

The chain links TRBV28 to TRBJ2-3; D unresolved. CDR3 length: 11 residues. The germline CDR1 and CDR2 sequences are MDHEN and SYDVKM. Trimming cost V 7 bases and J 15 bases, with 17 bases left between them. The CDR3 sequence is CASTLGPRVYF. CDR3 bases: TGTGCCAGCACCCTCGGTCCCCGAGTCTATTTT.

CDR3: CASSLRTGAFGYTF. CDR3 nucleotide sequence: TGTGCCAGCTCACTACGTACAGGGGCGTTTGGCTACACCTTC. The chain employs TRBV18 and TRBJ1-2; 7 bases are a match to TRBD1. Germline V CDR1 and CDR2: KGHSH, LQKENI. The CDR3 loop spans 14 amino acids. Trimming at V came to 4 bases and at J to 7 bases, leaving 9 bases not matched to a gene.

This clone was observed a single time. This sequence joins TRBV4-1 and TRBJ2-3, with 7 bases identical to TRBD1. Per germline, CDR1 MGHRA and CDR2 YSYEKL. The CDR3 is 14 amino acids. V gave up 4 bases and J gave up 6 bases; unmatched junction bases: 7. The CDR3 DNA is TGCGCCAGCAGCCTTAGACAGGGTCTGGATACGCAGTATTTT. Translation: CASSLRQGLDTQYF.

This clone was detected a few times. This rearrangement joins TRBV24-1 to TRBJ2-3; unclear D gene. The V gene's germline CDR1 is KGHDR and CDR2 SFDVKD. The CDR3 runs to 13 residues. Trimming cost V 4 bases and J 6 bases, with 10 bases left between them. This CDR3 is CATSESSFDTQYF. The CDR3 DNA sequence: TGTGCCACCAGTGAGAGTTCCTTCGATACGCAGTATTTT.

The chain combines TRBV18 with TRBJ1-3, with unresolved D. CDR1 KGHSH and CDR2 LQKENI come from the germline V gene. The CDR3 is 13 residues long. V lost 3 bases, J lost 8 bases, and 11 bases lay in between. CDR3 coding DNA: TGTGCCAGCTCACCCGCCACACGGGACACCATATATTTT. This codes for CASSPATRDTIYF.

The V call is TRBV7-7, the J call TRBJ2-5; D gene ambiguous. Per the germline V gene, CDR1 is SSHAT and CDR2 is FNYEAQ (reference sequence). CDR3 length: 15 residues. Between the trimmed V and J ends, which lost 7 bases and 1 base, there was a span of 16 bases. CDR3 sequence reads: CASTPYIGVQETQYF. In DNA form, the CDR3 reads TGTGCCAGCACCCCCTATATAGGAGTCCAAGAGACCCAGTACTTC.

In its sample, this clone was seen a few times. The CDR3 nucleotides are TGCAGCGTTTGGGACAGGGGGTCTCAGCCCCAGCATTTT. Its protein product is CSVWDRGSQPQHF. J is TRBJ1-5 and V is TRBV29-1, with 11 bases fitting TRBD1. The CDR3 consists of 13 residues. From germline, CDR1 is SQVTM and CDR2 ANQGSEA. V was pared by 5 bases and J by 6 bases, with 3 bases of the junction left unmatched.

The chain has TRBV24-1 and TRBJ2-7; 11 nucleotides agree with TRBD1. CDR1 is KGHDR and CDR2 is SFDVKD in the germline V gene. The V gene end was trimmed by 4 bases and the J gene end by 1 base; junction bases not matched to a gene: 5. CDR3 size: 16 residues. The chain's CDR3 is CATSDIGTGGSYEQYF. The CDR3 coding sequence is TGTGCCACCAGTGACATCGGGACAGGGGGATCCTACGAGCAGTACTTC.

This chain joins TRBV19 and TRBJ2-5; D is perhaps TRBD1 (5 bases). Trimming removed 5 bases at V and 5 bases at J, with 12 bases between. CDR1 and CDR2 from the germline V gene are LNHDA and SQIVND (reference sequence). The CDR3 is made up of 13 amino acids. The CDR3 region is CASSPIRGETQYF. CDR3 nucleotides: TGTGCCAGTAGTCCGATTAGGGGCGAGACCCAGTACTTC.

V and J are TRBV7-9 and TRBJ1-2; D is unresolved. Germline CDR1 and CDR2: SEHNR and FQNEAQ (reference sequence). Trimming cost V 2 bases and J 0 bases, with 10 bases left between them. This CDR3 is built from 15 residues. The CDR3 DNA reads as TGTGCCAGCAGCTTATCTCAAGGAGCTAACTATGGCTACACCTTC. Its protein is CASSLSQGANYGYTF.